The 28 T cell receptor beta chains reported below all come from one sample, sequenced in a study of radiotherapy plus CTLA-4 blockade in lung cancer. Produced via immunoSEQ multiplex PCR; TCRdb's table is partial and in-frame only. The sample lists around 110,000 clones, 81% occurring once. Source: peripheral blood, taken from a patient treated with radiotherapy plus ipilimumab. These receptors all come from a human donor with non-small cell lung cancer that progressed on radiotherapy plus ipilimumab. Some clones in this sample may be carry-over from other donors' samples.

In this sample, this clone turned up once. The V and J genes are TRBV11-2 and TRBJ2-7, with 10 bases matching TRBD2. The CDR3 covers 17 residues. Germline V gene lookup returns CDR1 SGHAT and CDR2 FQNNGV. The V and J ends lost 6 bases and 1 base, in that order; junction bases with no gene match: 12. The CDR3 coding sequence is TGTGCCAGCAGTATTGAATGGCTAGCGGGGGCTTCCTACGAGCAGTACTTC. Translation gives CASSIEWLAGASYEQYF.

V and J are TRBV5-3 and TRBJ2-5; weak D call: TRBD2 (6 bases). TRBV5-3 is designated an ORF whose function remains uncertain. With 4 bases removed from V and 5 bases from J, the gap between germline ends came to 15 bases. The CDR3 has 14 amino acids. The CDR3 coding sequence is TGTGCCAGAAGCCCGGGACTGACAACGGAGACCCAGTACTTC. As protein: CARSPGLTTETQYF.

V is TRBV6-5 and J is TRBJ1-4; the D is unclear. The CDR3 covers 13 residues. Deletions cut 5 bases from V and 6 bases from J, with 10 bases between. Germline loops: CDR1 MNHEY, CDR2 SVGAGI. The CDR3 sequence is CASSRAEDEKLFF. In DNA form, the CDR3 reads TGTGCCAGCAGTCGGGCAGAAGATGAAAAACTGTTTTTT.

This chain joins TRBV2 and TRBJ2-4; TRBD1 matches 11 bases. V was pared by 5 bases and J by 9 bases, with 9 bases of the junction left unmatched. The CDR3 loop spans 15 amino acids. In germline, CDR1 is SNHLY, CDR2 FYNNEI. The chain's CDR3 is CASSPTGTGGTIQYF. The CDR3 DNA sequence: TGTGCCAGCAGTCCAACCGGGACAGGGGGGACCATTCAGTACTTC.

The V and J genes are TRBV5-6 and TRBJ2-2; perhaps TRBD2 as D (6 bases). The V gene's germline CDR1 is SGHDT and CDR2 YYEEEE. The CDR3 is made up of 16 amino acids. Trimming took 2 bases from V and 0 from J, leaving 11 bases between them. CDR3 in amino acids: CASSFRTTANTGELFF. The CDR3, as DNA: TGTGCCAGCAGCTTCCGGACTACCGCGAACACCGGGGAGCTGTTTTTT. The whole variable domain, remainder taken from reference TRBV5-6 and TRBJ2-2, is DAGVTQSPTHLIKTRGQQVTLRCSPKSGHDTVSWYQQALGQGPQFIFQYYEEEERQRGNFPDRFSGHQFPNYSSELNVNALLLGDSALYLCASSFRTTANTGELFFGEGSRLTVL.

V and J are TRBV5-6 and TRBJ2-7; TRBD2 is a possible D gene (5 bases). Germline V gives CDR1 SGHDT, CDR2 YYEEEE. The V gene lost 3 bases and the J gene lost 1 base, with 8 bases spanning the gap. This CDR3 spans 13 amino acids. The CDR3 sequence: CASSWRYSYEQYF. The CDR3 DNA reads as TGTGCCAGCAGCTGGAGGTATTCCTACGAGCAGTACTTC.

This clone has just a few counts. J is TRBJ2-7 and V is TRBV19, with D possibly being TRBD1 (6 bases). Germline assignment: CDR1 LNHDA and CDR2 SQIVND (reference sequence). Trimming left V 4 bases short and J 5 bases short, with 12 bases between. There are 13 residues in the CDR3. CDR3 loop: CASSRTGSNEQYF. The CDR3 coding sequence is TGTGCCAGTAGTAGAACAGGGAGCAACGAGCAGTACTTC.

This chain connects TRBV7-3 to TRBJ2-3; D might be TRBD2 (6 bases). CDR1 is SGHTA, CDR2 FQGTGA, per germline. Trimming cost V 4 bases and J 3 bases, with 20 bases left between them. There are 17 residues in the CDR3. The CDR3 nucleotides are TGTGCCAGCAGCTCACAACCGGGGCGGGGAGAAACAGATACGCAGTATTTT. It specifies CASSSQPGRGETDTQYF. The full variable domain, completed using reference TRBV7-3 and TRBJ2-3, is GAGVSQTPSNKVTEKGKYVELRCDPISGHTALYWYRQSLGQGPEFLIYFQGTGAADDSGLPNDRFFAVRPEGSVSTLKIQRTERGDSAVYLCASSSQPGRGETDTQYFGPGTRLTVL.

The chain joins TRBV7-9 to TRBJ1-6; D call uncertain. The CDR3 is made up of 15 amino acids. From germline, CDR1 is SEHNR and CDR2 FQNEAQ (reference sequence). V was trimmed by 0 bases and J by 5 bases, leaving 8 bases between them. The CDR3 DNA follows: TGTGCCAGCAGCTTAGCTCCGACAAATAATTCACCCCTCCACTTT. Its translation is CASSLAPTNNSPLHF.

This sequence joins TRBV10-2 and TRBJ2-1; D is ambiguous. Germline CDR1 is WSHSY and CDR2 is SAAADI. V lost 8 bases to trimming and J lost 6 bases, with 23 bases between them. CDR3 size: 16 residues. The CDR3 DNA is TGCGCCAGCTCTGGTTTTAACATTGGCGGCGGCAATGAGCAGTTCTTC. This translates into CASSGFNIGGGNEQFF.

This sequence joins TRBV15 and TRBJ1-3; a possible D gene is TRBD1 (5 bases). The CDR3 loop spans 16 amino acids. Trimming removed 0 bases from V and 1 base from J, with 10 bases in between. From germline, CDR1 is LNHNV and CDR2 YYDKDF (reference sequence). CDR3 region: CATSRDPGNSGNTIYF. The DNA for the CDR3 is TGTGCCACCAGCAGAGACCCAGGGAATTCTGGAAACACCATATATTTT.

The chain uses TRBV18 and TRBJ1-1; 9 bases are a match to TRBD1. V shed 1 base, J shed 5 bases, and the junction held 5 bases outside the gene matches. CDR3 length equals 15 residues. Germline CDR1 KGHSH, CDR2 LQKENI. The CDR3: CASSPQQGAFTEAFF. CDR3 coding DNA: TGTGCCAGCTCACCACAACAGGGGGCGTTTACTGAAGCTTTCTTT.

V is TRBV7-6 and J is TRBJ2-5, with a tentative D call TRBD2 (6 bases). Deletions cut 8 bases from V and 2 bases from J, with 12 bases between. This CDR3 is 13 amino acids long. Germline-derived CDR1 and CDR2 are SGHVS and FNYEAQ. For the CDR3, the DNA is TGTGCCAGCGGGATGGAGGGTCAAGAGACCCAGTACTTC. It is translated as CASGMEGQETQYF.

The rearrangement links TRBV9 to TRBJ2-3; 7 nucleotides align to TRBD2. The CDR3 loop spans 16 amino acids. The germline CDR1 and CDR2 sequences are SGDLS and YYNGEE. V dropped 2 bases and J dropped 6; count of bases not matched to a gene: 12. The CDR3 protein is CASSVWTRNTLDTQYF. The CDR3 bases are TGTGCCAGCAGCGTTTGGACTAGGAACACATTGGATACGCAGTATTTT.

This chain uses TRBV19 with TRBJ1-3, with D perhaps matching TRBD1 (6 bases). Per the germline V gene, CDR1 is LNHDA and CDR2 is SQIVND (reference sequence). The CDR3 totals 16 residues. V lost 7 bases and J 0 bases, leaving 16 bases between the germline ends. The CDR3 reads CASTIQGTYSGNTIYF. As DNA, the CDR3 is TGTGCCAGTACCATTCAGGGGACTTACTCTGGAAACACCATATATTTT.

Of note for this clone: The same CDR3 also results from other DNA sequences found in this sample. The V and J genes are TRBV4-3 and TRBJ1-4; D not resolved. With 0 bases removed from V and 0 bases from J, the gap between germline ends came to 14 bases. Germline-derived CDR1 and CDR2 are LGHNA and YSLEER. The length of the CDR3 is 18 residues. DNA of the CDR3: TGCGCCAGCAGCCAAGATGGTAGAGGGATTGCAACTAATGAAAAACTGTTTTTT. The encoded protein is CASSQDGRGIATNEKLFF.

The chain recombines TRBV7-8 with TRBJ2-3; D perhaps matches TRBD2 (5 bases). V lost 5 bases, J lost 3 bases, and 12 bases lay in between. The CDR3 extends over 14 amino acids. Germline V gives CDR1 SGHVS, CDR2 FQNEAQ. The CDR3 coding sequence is TGTGCCAGCAGCCAATCGGGGTCGACAGATACGCAGTATTTT. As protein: CASSQSGSTDTQYF. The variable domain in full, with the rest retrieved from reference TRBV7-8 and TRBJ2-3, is GAGVSQSPRYKVAKRGQDVALRCDPISGHVSLFWYQQALGQGPEFLTYFQNEAQLDKSGLPSDRFFAERPEGSVSTLKIQRTQQEDSAVYLCASSQSGSTDTQYFGPGTRLTVL.

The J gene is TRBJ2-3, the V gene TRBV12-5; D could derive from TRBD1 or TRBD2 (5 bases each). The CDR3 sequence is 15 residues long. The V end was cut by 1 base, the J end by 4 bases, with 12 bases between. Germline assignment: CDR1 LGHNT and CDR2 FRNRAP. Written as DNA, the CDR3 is TGTGCTAGTGGTTTGGGGATGGGGGACCCAGATACGCAGTATTTT. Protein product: CASGLGMGDPDTQYF.

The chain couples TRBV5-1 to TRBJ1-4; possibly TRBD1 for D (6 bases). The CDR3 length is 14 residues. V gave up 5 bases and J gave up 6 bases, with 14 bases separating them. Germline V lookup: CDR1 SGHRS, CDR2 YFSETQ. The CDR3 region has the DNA TGCGCCAGCAGGTTTCAGGGGATCGATGAAAAACTGTTTTTT. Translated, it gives CASRFQGIDEKLFF.

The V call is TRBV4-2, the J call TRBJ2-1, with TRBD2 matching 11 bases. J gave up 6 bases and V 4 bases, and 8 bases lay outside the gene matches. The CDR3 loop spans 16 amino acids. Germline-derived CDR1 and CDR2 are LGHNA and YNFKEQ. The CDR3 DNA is TGTGCCAGCAGCCGCCAGGGACTAGCGGTGGGCAATGAGCAGTTCTTC. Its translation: CASSRQGLAVGNEQFF.

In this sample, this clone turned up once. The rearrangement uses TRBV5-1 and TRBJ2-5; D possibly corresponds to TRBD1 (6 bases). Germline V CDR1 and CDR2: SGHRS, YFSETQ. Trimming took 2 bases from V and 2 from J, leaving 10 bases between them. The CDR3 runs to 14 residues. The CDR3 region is CASSFMGQQETQYF. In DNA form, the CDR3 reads TGCGCCAGCAGCTTCATGGGACAACAAGAGACCCAGTACTTC. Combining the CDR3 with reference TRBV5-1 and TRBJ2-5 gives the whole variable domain KAGVTQTPRYLIKTRGQQVTLSCSPISGHRSVSWYQQTPGQGLQFLFEYFSETQRNKGNFPGRFSGRQFSNSRSEMNVSTLELGDSALYLCASSFMGQQETQYFGPGTRLLVL.

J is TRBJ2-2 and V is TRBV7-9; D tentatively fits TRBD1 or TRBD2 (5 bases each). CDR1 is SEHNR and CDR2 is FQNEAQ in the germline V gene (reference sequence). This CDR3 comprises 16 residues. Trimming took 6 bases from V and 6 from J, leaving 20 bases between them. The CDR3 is CASRNGGAGLAGELFF. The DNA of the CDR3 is TGTGCCAGCAGAAACGGTGGGGCGGGTCTAGCCGGGGAGCTGTTTTTT.

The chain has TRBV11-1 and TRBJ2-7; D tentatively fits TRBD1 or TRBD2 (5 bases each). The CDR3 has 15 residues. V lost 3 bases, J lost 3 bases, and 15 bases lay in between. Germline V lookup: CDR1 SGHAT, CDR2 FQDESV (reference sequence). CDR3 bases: TGTGCCAGCAGCTTTATGAGGGGTTCGGGCTACGAGCAGTACTTC. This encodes CASSFMRGSGYEQYF.

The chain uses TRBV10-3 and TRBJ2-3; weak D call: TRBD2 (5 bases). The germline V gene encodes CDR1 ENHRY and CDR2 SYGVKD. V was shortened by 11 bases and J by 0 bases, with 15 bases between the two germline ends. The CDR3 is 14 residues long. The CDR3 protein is CASVKDFSTDTQYF. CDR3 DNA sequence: TGTGCCTCGGTCAAGGACTTCAGCACAGATACGCAGTATTTT.

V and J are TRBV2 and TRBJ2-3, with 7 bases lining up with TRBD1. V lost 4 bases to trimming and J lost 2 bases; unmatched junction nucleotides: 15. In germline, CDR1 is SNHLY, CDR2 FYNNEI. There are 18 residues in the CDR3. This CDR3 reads CASSVFGRGSSDTDTQYF. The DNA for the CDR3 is TGTGCCAGCAGTGTATTTGGCAGGGGGTCCTCTGACACAGATACGCAGTATTTT. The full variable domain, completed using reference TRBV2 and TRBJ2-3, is EPEVTQTPSHQVTQMGQEVILRCVPISNHLYFYWYRQILGQKVEFLVSFYNNEISEKSEIFDDQFSVERPDGSNFTLKIRSTKLEDSAMYFCASSVFGRGSSDTDTQYFGPGTRLTVL.

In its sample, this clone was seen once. The CDR3 DNA follows: TGTGCCAGCAGCCCAGCCTCTAGCACAGATACGCAGTATTTT. It codes for CASSPASSTDTQYF. The chain combines TRBV7-3 with TRBJ2-3; no definite D call. V lost 5 bases and J lost 0, with 9 bases in between. Germline-derived CDR1 and CDR2 are SGHTA and FQGTGA. This CDR3 contains 14 residues.

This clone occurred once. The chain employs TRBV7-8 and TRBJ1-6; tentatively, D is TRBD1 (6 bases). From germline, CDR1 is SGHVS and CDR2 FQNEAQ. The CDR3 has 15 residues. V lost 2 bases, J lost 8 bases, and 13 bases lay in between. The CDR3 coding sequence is TGTGCCAGCAGCTTACGAGTACGGACAGATTCACCCCTCCACTTT. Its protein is CASSLRVRTDSPLHF.

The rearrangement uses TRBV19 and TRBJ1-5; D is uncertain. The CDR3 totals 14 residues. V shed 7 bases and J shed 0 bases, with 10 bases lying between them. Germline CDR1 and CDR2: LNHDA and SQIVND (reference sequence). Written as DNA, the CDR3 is TGTGCCAGTATGGGCAGACATAGCAATCAGCCCCAGCATTTT. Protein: CASMGRHSNQPQHF.